What follows are 15 T cell receptor beta chains derived from one specimen sequenced in a study of blood T cell repertoires in COVID-19 (dated by TCRdb to 2020 to 2022). Library preparation was by the immunoSEQ multiplex PCR assay. Sourced from immuneACCESS, this table was stored by TCRdb with only in-frame sequences that have V and J called. A share of the clones is absent; for the studies checked, an unresolved V gene accounts for under half, and the remainder has no known explanation. Within this sample are around 130,000 clones, with roughly 84% of them counted one time only. The ten largest clones take up 15% to 20% of the sample. Sequencing input: peripheral blood. Source of these receptors: a woman aged 80 or older with acute or convalescent COVID-19.

The rearrangement joins TRBV19 to TRBJ1-1, with TRBD1 matching 7 bases. Per germline, CDR1 LNHDA and CDR2 SQIVND (reference sequence). The CDR3 sequence is 14 residues long. With 7 bases clipped from V and 2 bases from J, the junction kept 7 bases outside the gene matches. In DNA form, the CDR3 reads TGTGCCAGTACCCTACAGGGGCTTAACACTGAAGCTTTCTTT. It translates to CASTLQGLNTEAFF.

The chain joins TRBV18 to TRBJ2-7; 7 bases are a match to TRBD1. The CDR3 consists of 18 residues. Trimming at V came to 0 bases and at J to 0 bases, leaving 11 bases not matched to a gene. Germline CDR1 is KGHSH and CDR2 is LQKENI. DNA of the CDR3: TGTGCCAGCTCACCACCCTTGCCCCCGGACAGGAGCTCCTACGAGCAGTACTTC. Translated, it gives CASSPPLPPDRSSYEQYF.

Turning to this clone: The same CDR3 also results from other DNA sequences found in this sample. J is TRBJ1-4 and V is TRBV19; TRBD1 is a possible D gene (6 bases). CDR1 LNHDA and CDR2 SQIVND come from the germline V gene (reference sequence). Trimming cost V 6 bases and J 7 bases, with 12 bases left between them. The CDR3 is 13 amino acids. For the CDR3, the DNA is TGTGCCAGTAGACGACAAGGGGGTGAAAAACTGTTTTTT. It is translated as CASRRQGGEKLFF.

This rearrangement joins TRBV14 to TRBJ2-1; 8 nucleotides align to TRBD2. The CDR3 runs 18 residues. Unmatched junction bases numbered 22, after V lost 5 bases and J lost 10 bases. Germline lookup yields CDR1 SGHDN and CDR2 FVKESK. In DNA, the CDR3 is TGTGCCAGCAGCACCCAAATTCCGGGACTAGGAGCAATTTGGGAGCAGTTCTTC. It codes for CASSTQIPGLGAIWEQFF.

The V gene is TRBV30, the J gene TRBJ1-4, with 8 positions matching TRBD1. From germline, CDR1 is GTSNPN and CDR2 SVGIG (reference sequence). Trimming removed 8 bases from V and 5 bases from J; junction bases left unmatched: 7. CDR3 length equals 13 residues. The CDR3 protein is CAGDRGRNEKLFF. The DNA for the CDR3 is TGTGCCGGCGACAGGGGCCGAAATGAAAAACTGTTTTTT.

V is TRBV4-1 and J is TRBJ2-7; 7 bases are shared with TRBD2. Trimming removed 2 bases from V and 2 bases from J; junction bases left unmatched: 6. The CDR3 spans 15 residues. Per the germline V gene, CDR1 is MGHRA and CDR2 is YSYEKL. The CDR3 here is CASSQSGGRTYEQYF. CDR3 bases: TGCGCCAGCAGCCAATCCGGCGGGAGAACCTACGAGCAGTACTTC.

This CDR3 is CASSLQTGTFVSLHF. CDR3 nucleotides: TGTGCCAGCAGCTTACAGACAGGGACTTTTGTATCCCTCCACTTT. The chain has TRBV7-2 and TRBJ1-6; 7 bases map to TRBD1. Germline values: CDR1 SGHTA, CDR2 FQGNSA. J lost 14 bases, V lost 2 bases, and 12 bases had no gene match. This CDR3 region has 15 residues.

A single count supports this clone. The gene calls are TRBV4-3 and TRBJ1-2, with 8 bases identical to TRBD1. The junction had 10 bases not matched to a gene; V was cut back by 0 bases and J by 7 bases. The CDR3 runs to 16 residues. Germline CDR1 and CDR2: LGHNA and YSLEER. CDR3 protein: CASSQDLTGEVSGYTF. CDR3 coding DNA: TGCGCCAGCAGCCAAGATCTGACAGGGGAGGTATCTGGCTACACCTTC.

The chain links TRBV10-1 to TRBJ2-1, with D uncertain. Trimming removed 2 bases from V and 4 bases from J, with 9 bases in between. CDR3 length equals 14 residues. Germline CDR1 reads WNHNN; CDR2 reads SYGVQD (reference sequence). DNA for the CDR3: TGCGCCAGCAGTGAGAGTGGCGGTTACAATGAGCAGTTCTTC. This encodes CASSESGGYNEQFF.

This chain joins TRBV6-2 or TRBV6-3 and TRBJ2-1, with TRBD2 matching over 13 bases. The CDR3 has 19 residues. With V trimmed by 0 bases and J by 6 bases, 11 bases remained unmatched. The germline CDR1 and CDR2 sequences are MNHEY and SVGEGT. CDR3 amino acids: CASSYSILLAGGPGNEQFF. As DNA, the CDR3 is TGTGCCAGCAGTTACTCGATTCTACTAGCGGGAGGGCCGGGCAATGAGCAGTTCTTC.

CDR3 sequence: CASSIRHRSSGNTIYF. The CDR3 coding sequence is TGTGCCAGTAGTATTCGACACCGAAGCTCTGGAAACACCATATATTTT. The chain uses TRBV19 and TRBJ1-3; D unclear. The length of the CDR3 is 16 residues. CDR1 and CDR2 from the germline V gene are LNHDA and SQIVND (reference sequence). V was pared by 3 bases and J by 0 bases, with 12 bases between.

V gene TRBV4-3 combines with J gene TRBJ2-2; 8 bases agree with TRBD1. Trimming took 0 bases from V and 5 from J; bases not matched to a gene: 5. The CDR3 loop spans 16 amino acids. Germline lookup yields CDR1 LGHNA and CDR2 YSLEER. This CDR3 reads CASSQEQGVFTGELFF. In nucleotides, the CDR3 is TGCGCCAGCAGCCAAGAACAGGGGGTGTTTACCGGGGAGCTGTTTTTT.

The chain links TRBV7-2 to TRBJ2-3; TRBD2 matches 14 bases. Unmatched junction bases numbered 11, after V lost 5 bases and J lost 4 bases. Germline-derived CDR1 and CDR2 are SGHTA and FQGNSA. This CDR3 contains 18 residues. The CDR3 coding sequence is TGTGCCAGCAGCCCTAGAGACGGGACTAGCGGGAGCCCAGATACGCAGTATTTT. Protein sequence: CASSPRDGTSGSPDTQYF.

The rearrangement joins TRBV21-1 to TRBJ1-5; TRBD1, the D gene given by the table, was not confirmed from the DNA. TRBV21-1 is given as a pseudogene. The CDR3 is 18 residues long. For the CDR3, the DNA is TGTGCCAGCAGCAAAGAGGTTCAGTTGGGCTATAGCAATCAGCCCCAGCATTTT. Protein product: CASSKEVQLGYSNQPQHF.

The chain couples TRBV5-1 to TRBJ1-1; no definite D call. The V gene's germline CDR1 is SGHRS and CDR2 YFSETQ. The germline V and J ends were trimmed by 2 bases and 5 bases, with 7 bases remaining between them. The CDR3 is made up of 12 amino acids. CDR3 in DNA: TGCGCCAGCAGCTTCGGGGATACTGAAGCTTTCTTT. This translates into CASSFGDTEAFF.